This TCR beta chain was obtained from a study of cytomegalovirus exposure and HLA in healthy donors. Looking at the study overall: In an earlier analysis, 90 million to 120 million unique TCR beta sequences were found from 150 million to 200 million T cells.

The study ran its PCR with 60 Vbeta and 13 Jbeta primers. Profiling relied on immunoSEQ multiplex PCR, and the TCRdb table lists in-frame clones only, not all of them. The table lists about 160,000 clones, 70% to 90% of them singletons. This clone appeared a few times. Per germline, CDR1 MNHEY and CDR2 SVGAGI. V shed 0 bases and J shed 7 bases, with 12 bases lying between them. The CDR3 runs to 14 residues. The genes are TRBV6-5 and TRBJ1-2, with unresolved D. This clonotype originated in a woman aged 25 to 39 in good health and CMV-seropositive. The material sequenced was PBMCs. The CDR3 nucleotides are TGTGCCAGCAGTTACTCGAATAAGTGGGCTGGCTACACCTTC. Amino acid sequence: CASSYSNKWAGYTF.